Below, 28 T cell receptor beta chains from the same sample are listed, as sequenced in a study of cytomegalovirus exposure and HLA in healthy donors. Vbeta (60) and Jbeta (13) primers were used in the PCR. Sequenced by immunoSEQ multiplex PCR; TCRdb stores in-frame clones only, minus some. The data show around 150,000 clones, 68% seen once. Input material: PBMCs. These receptors were obtained from a woman aged 40 to 55 in good health and CMV-seropositive.

The rearrangement links TRBV18 to TRBJ2-1, with a tentative D call TRBD2 (7 bases). Trimming shortened V by 3 bases and J by 4 bases, and 16 bases separated the two germline ends. Germline V lookup: CDR1 KGHSH, CDR2 LQKENI. The CDR3 consists of 16 residues. The CDR3 here is CASSPFGGGHYNEQFF. DNA for the CDR3: TGTGCCAGCTCACCCTTCGGCGGGGGACATTACAATGAGCAGTTCTTC.

The V gene is TRBV2, the J gene TRBJ2-5, with D perhaps matching TRBD1 (5 bases). The CDR3 spans 13 residues. V gave up 4 bases and J gave up 5 bases, with 11 bases separating them. Germline V gene sequence: CDR1 SNHLY, CDR2 FYNNEI. CDR3 region: CASSGQGAETQYF. CDR3 nucleotide sequence: TGTGCCAGCAGTGGGCAGGGTGCTGAGACCCAGTACTTC.

V is TRBV6-5 and J is TRBJ1-2; D is uncertain. The ends were cut back, 0 bases at V and 4 bases at J, with 12 bases in the middle. The CDR3 covers 15 residues. CDR1 is MNHEY, CDR2 SVGAGI, per germline. As DNA, the CDR3 is TGTGCCAGCAGTTACTCGATTGCAGGCGCCTATGGCTACACCTTC. It yields the protein CASSYSIAGAYGYTF.

This chain uses TRBV7-6 with TRBJ2-5; 7 nucleotides match TRBD2. The DNA end lines up better with TRBJ2-7; the J call may be wrong. This CDR3 is built from 14 residues. Per germline, CDR1 SGHVS and CDR2 FNYEAQ. The CDR3 region is CASSPRLASNEQYF. CDR3 nucleotide sequence: TGTGCCAGCAGCCCCCGACTAGCAAGCAACGAGCAGTACTTC.

The chain recombines TRBV10-1 with TRBJ2-2; 11 nucleotides match TRBD1. The germline gives CDR1 WNHNN, CDR2 SYGVQD (reference sequence). The CDR3 spans 15 residues. Trimming at V came to 6 bases and at J to 6 bases, leaving 6 bases not matched to a gene. CDR3 DNA sequence: TGCGCCAGCAGGGACAGGGGGCAAGCTGCCGGGGAGCTGTTTTTT. This sequence encodes CASRDRGQAAGELFF.

This clone was found a few times. The genes are TRBV15 and TRBJ2-7; 11 positions match TRBD1. V gave up 4 bases and J gave up 6 bases; unmatched junction bases: 8. This CDR3 region has 15 residues. Germline CDR1 and CDR2: LNHNV and YYDKDF (reference sequence). The CDR3 DNA follows: TGTGCCACCAGCACCGGCGGGACAGGGGGTCGCGAGCAGTACTTC. This encodes CATSTGGTGGREQYF.

This rearrangement joins TRBV7-9 to TRBJ1-5, with 7 nucleotides matching TRBD1. CDR1 and CDR2 (germline): SEHNR, FQNEAQ (reference sequence). V was pared by 4 bases and J by 1 base, with 7 bases of the junction left unmatched. The CDR3 has 16 amino acids. The CDR3 protein is CASSSTQGVSNQPQHF. As DNA, the CDR3 is TGTGCCAGCAGCTCGACCCAGGGGGTGAGCAATCAGCCCCAGCATTTT.

The chain uses TRBV4-2 and TRBJ2-1; D is perhaps TRBD2 (5 bases). This CDR3 has 16 residues. V was shortened by 0 bases and J by 9 bases, with 18 bases between the two germline ends. Germline V CDR1 and CDR2: LGHNA, YNFKEQ. CDR3 residues: CASSQEVALVNAEQFF. The CDR3 nucleotides are TGTGCCAGCAGCCAAGAGGTGGCACTAGTAAACGCTGAGCAGTTCTTC.

This rearrangement joins TRBV28 to TRBJ1-5, with a possible D match to TRBD1 (5 bases). The CDR3 covers 16 residues. V was trimmed by 6 bases and J by 0 bases, leaving 15 bases between them. CDR1 and CDR2 (germline): MDHEN, SYDVKM. In DNA, the CDR3 is TGTGCCAGCAGAGTGGACACTGTGAATAGCAATCAGCCCCAGCATTTT. Residues: CASRVDTVNSNQPQHF.

The chain joins TRBV5-6 to TRBJ1-4; D is possibly TRBD1 (5 bases). V was trimmed by 4 bases and J by 8 bases, leaving 18 bases between them. CDR1 and CDR2 (germline): SGHDT, YYEEEE. This CDR3 contains 15 residues. The CDR3 DNA sequence: TGTGCCAGCAGCGGAGCATATGGACGGGGGGAAAAACTGTTTTTT. It specifies CASSGAYGRGEKLFF. The full variable domain, rest sourced from reference TRBV5-6 and TRBJ1-4, is DAGVTQSPTHLIKTRGQQVTLRCSPKSGHDTVSWYQQALGQGPQFIFQYYEEEERQRGNFPDRFSGHQFPNYSSELNVNALLLGDSALYLCASSGAYGRGEKLFFGSGTQLSVL.

The chain has TRBV15 and TRBJ2-7; D is unclear. Germline-derived CDR1 and CDR2 are LNHNV and YYDKDF (reference sequence). Trimming left V 1 base short and J 2 bases short, with 9 bases between. The CDR3 runs to 14 residues. CDR3 loop: CATSRVPVPYEQYF. CDR3 DNA: TGTGCCACCAGCAGAGTTCCGGTGCCCTACGAGCAGTACTTC.

V usage is TRBV7-2 and J usage is TRBJ2-5; TRBD2 matches at 8 bases. Germline CDR1 is SGHTA and CDR2 is FQGNSA. Trimming took 2 bases from V and 2 from J; bases not matched to a gene: 7. The CDR3 is 16 amino acids. The CDR3 coding sequence is TGTGCCAGCAGCTTAAACCCACTAGCGGTTCAAGAGACCCAGTACTTC. Translation gives CASSLNPLAVQETQYF.

The V and J genes are TRBV2 and TRBJ1-2; the D gene is possibly TRBD1 (5 bases). The CDR3 extends over 13 amino acids. V was trimmed by 5 bases and J by 3 bases, leaving 10 bases between them. Germline CDR1 reads SNHLY; CDR2 reads FYNNEI. CDR3 residues: CASSTGGDYGYTF. DNA of the CDR3: TGTGCCAGCAGTACAGGCGGCGACTATGGCTACACCTTC.

The chain links TRBV18 to TRBJ1-4; D is undetermined. Germline CDR1 reads KGHSH; CDR2 reads LQKENI. The V and J ends lost 1 base and 1 base respectively, with 10 bases between them. The CDR3 has 16 amino acids. Here the CDR3 reads CASSPRAGKTNEKLFF. The CDR3 bases are TGTGCCAGCTCACCACGAGCGGGGAAAACTAATGAAAAACTGTTTTTT.

In its sample, this clone was seen a few times. This sequence joins TRBV29-1 and TRBJ2-7, with a possible D match to TRBD1 (6 bases). V was clipped by 4 bases and J by 6 bases, with 10 bases between them. Looked up from germline, CDR1 is SQVTM and CDR2 is ANQGSEA. CDR3 length: 11 residues. The CDR3 coding sequence is TGCAGCGTTGGTGAAGGGGGCGAGCAGTACTTC. This translates into CSVGEGGEQYF.

The V call is TRBV5-1, the J call TRBJ2-7, with a weak D call TRBD2 (5 bases). V was pared by 5 bases and J by 3 bases, with 15 bases between. CDR3 length: 14 residues. Per the germline V gene, CDR1 is SGHRS and CDR2 is YFSETQ. The CDR3 reads CASSQLDLIYEQYF. The CDR3 region has the DNA TGCGCCAGCAGTCAACTAGATCTGATCTACGAGCAGTACTTC. The full variable domain, completed using reference TRBV5-1 and TRBJ2-7, is KAGVTQTPRYLIKTRGQQVTLSCSPISGHRSVSWYQQTPGQGLQFLFEYFSETQRNKGNFPGRFSGRQFSNSRSEMNVSTLELGDSALYLCASSQLDLIYEQYFGPGTRLTVT.

V gene TRBV28 combines with J gene TRBJ1-5; the match to TRBD1 covers 9 bases. This CDR3 is 18 amino acids long. After removal of 5 bases from V and 4 bases from J, the junction contained 15 bases not matched to a gene. CDR1 MDHEN and CDR2 SYDVKM come from the germline V gene. The CDR3, as DNA: TGTGCCAGCAGTCCCCTCGGGACCGGGACAGGGAGAAATCAGCCCCAGCATTTT. This sequence encodes CASSPLGTGTGRNQPQHF. The whole variable domain, filled in from reference TRBV28 and TRBJ1-5, reads DVKVTQSSRYLVKRTGEKVFLECVQDMDHENMFWYRQDPGLGLRLIYFSYDVKMKEKGDIPEGYSVSREKKERFSLILESASTNQTSMYLCASSPLGTGTGRNQPQHFGDGTRLSIL.

J is TRBJ2-1 and V is TRBV10-3; a possible D gene is TRBD1 (9 bases). Trimming pared 10 bases from V and 9 bases from J, leaving 25 bases between. The CDR3 length is 15 residues. Germline V gene lookup returns CDR1 ENHRY and CDR2 SYGVKD. CDR3 region: CATEIAGQGGTEQFF. DNA of the CDR3: TGTGCCACTGAAATAGCGGGACAGGGCGGGACTGAGCAGTTCTTC.

The chain carries TRBV18 and TRBJ2-1; no clear D gene. Per germline, CDR1 KGHSH and CDR2 LQKENI. The CDR3 extends over 11 amino acids. Between the trimmed V and J ends, which lost 3 bases and 9 bases, there was a span of 6 bases. The CDR3 here is CASSPSGEQFF. The CDR3 DNA sequence: TGTGCCAGCTCACCCTCGGGTGAGCAGTTCTTC.

This chain joins TRBV27 and TRBJ2-1; 15 bases fit TRBD2. Germline V gives CDR1 MNHEY, CDR2 SMNVEV (reference sequence). V shed 5 bases, J shed 4 bases, and the junction held 3 bases outside the gene matches. The CDR3 totals 16 residues. The chain's CDR3 is CASSPGLAGGYNEQFF. The CDR3 nucleotides are TGTGCCAGCAGTCCGGGACTAGCGGGAGGATACAATGAGCAGTTCTTC.

Turning to this clone: At one end the junction does not follow the germline gene, possibly because of a read error. V and J are TRBV6-6 and TRBJ1-2, with TRBD1 as a possible D gene (5 bases). The germline CDR1 and CDR2 sequences are MNHNY and SVGAGI (reference sequence). The CDR3 runs 13 residues. The chain's CDR3 is CASSPDSLYGYPF. The CDR3 region has the DNA TGTGCCAGCAGTCCAGACAGCCTTTATGGCTACCCCTTC.

The J gene is TRBJ2-5, the V gene TRBV5-8, with 10 positions matching TRBD2. The trim removed 1 base at V and 5 bases at J, leaving 8 bases unmatched. Germline CDR1 and CDR2: SGHTS and YDEGEE. This CDR3 region has 16 residues. Here the CDR3 DNA reads TGTGCCAGCAGCTTGACTAGCGGGACCCTAATCGAGACCCAGTACTTC. This gives the protein CASSLTSGTLIETQYF. The full variable domain, with the rest looked up from reference TRBV5-8 and TRBJ2-5, is EAGVTQSPTHLIKTRGQQATLRCSPISGHTSVYWYQQALGLGLQFLLWYDEGEERNRGNFPPRFSGRQFPNYSSELNVNALELEDSALYLCASSLTSGTLIETQYFGPGTRLLVL.

The chain uses TRBV5-1 and TRBJ2-2, with a weak D call TRBD2 (6 bases). The CDR3 extends over 15 amino acids. From germline, CDR1 is SGHRS and CDR2 YFSETQ. Trimming removed 6 bases at V and 1 base at J, with 13 bases between. This chain's CDR3 is CASILGTENTGELFF. The CDR3 DNA reads TGCGCCAGCATCCTGGGGACTGAGAACACCGGGGAGCTGTTTTTT.

The CDR3 loop is CATSRDSGEQYF. The CDR3 DNA reads TGTGCCACCAGCAGGGACAGCGGAGAGCAGTACTTC. This chain joins TRBV15 and TRBJ2-7, with D tentatively TRBD1 (6 bases). Looked up from germline, CDR1 is LNHNV and CDR2 is YYDKDF (reference sequence). This CDR3 region has 12 residues. Trimming took 3 bases from V and 7 from J, leaving 10 bases between them.

A note on this clone: One junction end does not reproduce the germline sequence, and a read error may be involved. The chain carries TRBV6-5 and TRBJ1-6; D is possibly TRBD1 (6 bases). From germline, CDR1 is MNHEY and CDR2 SVGAGI. This CDR3 is built from 15 residues. CDR3 loop: CASSYSSQGYSPLNF. For the CDR3, the DNA is TGTGCCAGCAGTTACTCGAGCCAGGGGTATTCACCCCTCAACTTT.

The sample holds a few counts of this clone. This chain joins TRBV25-1 and TRBJ2-3; TRBD1 matches 9 bases. CDR1 and CDR2 (germline): MGHDK, SYGVNS. V lost 6 bases to trimming and J lost 5 bases; unmatched junction nucleotides: 12. CDR3 size: 16 residues. CDR3 residues: CASSEARDRALDTQYF. In DNA form, the CDR3 reads TGTGCCAGCAGCGAAGCCCGGGACAGGGCGTTAGATACGCAGTATTTT.

The V and J genes are TRBV27 and TRBJ2-5; 11 nucleotides line up with TRBD2. This CDR3 has 15 residues. Germline trimming cut 6 bases from V and 2 bases from J; bases unmatched to any gene: 5. The germline gives CDR1 MNHEY, CDR2 SMNVEV (reference sequence). CDR3 sequence: CASRLAGASQETQYF. The CDR3 DNA reads TGTGCCAGCAGACTAGCGGGGGCCTCACAAGAGACCCAGTACTTC.

The chain is built from TRBV28 and TRBJ2-2; D is unclear. The V end was cut by 7 bases, the J end by 5 bases, with 8 bases between. This CDR3 comprises 12 residues. The germline V gene has CDR1 MDHEN and CDR2 SYDVKM. Here the CDR3 reads CASTTPTGELFF. The CDR3 DNA reads TGTGCCAGCACCACTCCGACCGGGGAGCTGTTTTTT.